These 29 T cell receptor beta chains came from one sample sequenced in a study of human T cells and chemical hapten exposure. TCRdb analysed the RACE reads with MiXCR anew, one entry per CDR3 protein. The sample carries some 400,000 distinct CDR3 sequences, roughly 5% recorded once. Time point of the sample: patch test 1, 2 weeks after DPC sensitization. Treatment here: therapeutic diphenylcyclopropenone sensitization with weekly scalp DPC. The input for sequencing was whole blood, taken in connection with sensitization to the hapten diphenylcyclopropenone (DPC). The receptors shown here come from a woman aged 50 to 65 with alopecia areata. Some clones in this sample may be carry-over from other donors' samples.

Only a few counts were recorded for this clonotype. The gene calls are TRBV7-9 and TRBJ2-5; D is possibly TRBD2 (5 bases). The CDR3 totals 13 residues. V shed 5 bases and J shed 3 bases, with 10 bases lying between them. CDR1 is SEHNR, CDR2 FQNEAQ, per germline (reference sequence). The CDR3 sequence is CASSVSGEETQYF. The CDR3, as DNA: TGTGCCAGCAGCGTAAGCGGAGAAGAGACCCAGTACTTC.

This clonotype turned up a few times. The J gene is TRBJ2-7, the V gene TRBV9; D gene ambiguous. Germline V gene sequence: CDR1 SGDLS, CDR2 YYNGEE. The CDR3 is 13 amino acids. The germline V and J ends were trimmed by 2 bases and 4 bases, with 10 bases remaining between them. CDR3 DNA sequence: TGTGCCAGCAGCGTGGGGATTGGGTACGAGCAGTACTTC. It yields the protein CASSVGIGYEQYF.

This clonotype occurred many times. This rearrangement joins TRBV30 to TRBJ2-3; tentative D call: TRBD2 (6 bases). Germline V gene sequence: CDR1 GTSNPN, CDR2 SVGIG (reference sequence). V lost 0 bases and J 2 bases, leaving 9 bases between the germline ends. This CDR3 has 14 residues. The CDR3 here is CAWSVTSLTDTQYF. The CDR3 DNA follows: TGTGCCTGGAGTGTAACTAGCCTCACAGATACGCAGTATTTT.

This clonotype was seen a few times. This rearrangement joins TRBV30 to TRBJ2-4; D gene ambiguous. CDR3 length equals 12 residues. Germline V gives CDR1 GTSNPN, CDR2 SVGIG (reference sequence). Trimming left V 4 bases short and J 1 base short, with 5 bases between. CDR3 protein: CAWTKAKNIQYF. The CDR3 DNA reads TGTGCCTGGACGAAGGCCAAAAACATTCAGTACTTC.

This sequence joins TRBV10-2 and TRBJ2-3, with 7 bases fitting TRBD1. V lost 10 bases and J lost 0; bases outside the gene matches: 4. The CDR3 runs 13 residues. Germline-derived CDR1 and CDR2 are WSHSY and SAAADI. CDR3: CATGQTSTDTQYF. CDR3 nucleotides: TGCGCCACGGGACAGACTAGCACAGATACGCAGTATTTT.

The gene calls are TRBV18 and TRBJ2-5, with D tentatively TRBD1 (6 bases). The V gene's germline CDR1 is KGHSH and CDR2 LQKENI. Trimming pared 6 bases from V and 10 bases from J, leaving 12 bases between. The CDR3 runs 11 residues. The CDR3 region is CASSPLQGQYF. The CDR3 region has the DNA TGTGCCAGCTCCCCGTTACAGGGCCAGTACTTC.

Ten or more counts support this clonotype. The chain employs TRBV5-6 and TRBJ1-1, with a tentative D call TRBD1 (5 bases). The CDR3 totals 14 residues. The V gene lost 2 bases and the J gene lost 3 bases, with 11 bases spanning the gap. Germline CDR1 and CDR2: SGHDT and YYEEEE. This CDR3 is CASSLWGEYTEAFF. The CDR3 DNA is TGTGCCAGCAGCTTATGGGGGGAGTACACTGAAGCTTTCTTT.

The CDR3 coding sequence is TGTGCCAGCAGTGAATCTAATTGGGGGATAAGGTCACCCCTCCACTTT. Its protein is CASSESNWGIRSPLHF. The chain links TRBV25-1 to TRBJ1-6, with D perhaps matching TRBD1 (5 bases). CDR1 is MGHDK and CDR2 is SYGVNS in the germline V gene. There are 16 residues in the CDR3. V dropped 1 base and J dropped 10 bases, with 17 bases sitting between them.

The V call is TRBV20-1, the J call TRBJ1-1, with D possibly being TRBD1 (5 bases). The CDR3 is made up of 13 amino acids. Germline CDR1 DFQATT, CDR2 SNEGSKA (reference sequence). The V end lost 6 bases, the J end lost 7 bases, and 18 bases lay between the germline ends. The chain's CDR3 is CSATRTRRGEAFF. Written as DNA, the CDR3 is TGCAGTGCCACTCGGACAAGAAGAGGTGAAGCTTTCTTT.

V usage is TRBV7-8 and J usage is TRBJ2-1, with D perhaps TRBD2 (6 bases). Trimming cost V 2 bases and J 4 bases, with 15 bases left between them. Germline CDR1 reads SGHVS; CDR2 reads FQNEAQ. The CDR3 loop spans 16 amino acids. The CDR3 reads CASSLSGRWGYNEQFF. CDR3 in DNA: TGTGCCAGCAGCTTATCGGGGAGGTGGGGGTACAATGAGCAGTTCTTC.

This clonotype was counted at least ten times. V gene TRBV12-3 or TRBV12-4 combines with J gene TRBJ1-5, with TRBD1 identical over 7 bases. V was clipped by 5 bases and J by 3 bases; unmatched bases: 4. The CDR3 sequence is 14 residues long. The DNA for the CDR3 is TGTGCCAGCAGTCCTACAGGGGTCAATCAGCCCCAGCATTTT. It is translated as CASSPTGVNQPQHF.

The CDR3, as DNA: TGTGCCATCAGCGCCACTAGCGCCTCAGATACGCAGTATTTT. Amino acid sequence: CAISATSASDTQYF. The V and J genes are TRBV10-3 and TRBJ2-3; TRBD2 matches 7 bases. J gave up 4 bases and V 6 bases, and 7 bases lay outside the gene matches. This CDR3 contains 14 residues. Germline V lookup: CDR1 ENHRY, CDR2 SYGVKD.

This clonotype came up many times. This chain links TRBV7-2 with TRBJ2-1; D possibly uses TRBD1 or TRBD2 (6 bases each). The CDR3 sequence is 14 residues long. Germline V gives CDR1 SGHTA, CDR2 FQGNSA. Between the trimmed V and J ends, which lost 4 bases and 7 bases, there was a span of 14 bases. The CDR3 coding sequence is TGTGCCAGCAGCTCCTTTGGGGGGCCTAATGAGCAGTTCTTC. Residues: CASSSFGGPNEQFF.

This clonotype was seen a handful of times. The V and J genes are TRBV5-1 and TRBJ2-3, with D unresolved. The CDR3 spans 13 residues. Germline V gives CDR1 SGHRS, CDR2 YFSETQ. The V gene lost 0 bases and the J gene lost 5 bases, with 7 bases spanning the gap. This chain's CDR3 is CASSLEGRDTQYF. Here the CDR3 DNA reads TGCGCCAGCAGCTTGGAAGGGCGAGATACGCAGTATTTT.

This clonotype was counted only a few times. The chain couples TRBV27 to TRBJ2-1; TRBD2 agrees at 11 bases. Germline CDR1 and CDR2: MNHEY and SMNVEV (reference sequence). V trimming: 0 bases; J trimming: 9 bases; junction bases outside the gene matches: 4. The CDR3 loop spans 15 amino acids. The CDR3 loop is CASSLSVLAGAEQFF. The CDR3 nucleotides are TGTGCCAGCAGTTTATCGGTACTAGCGGGAGCTGAGCAGTTCTTC.

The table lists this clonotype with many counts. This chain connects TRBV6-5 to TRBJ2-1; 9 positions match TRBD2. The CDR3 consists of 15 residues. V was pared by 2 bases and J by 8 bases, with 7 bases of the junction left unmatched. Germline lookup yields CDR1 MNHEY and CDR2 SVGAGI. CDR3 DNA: TGTGCCAGCAGTTACAGTAGCGGGGGTTACGATGAGCAGTTCTTC. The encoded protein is CASSYSSGGYDEQFF.

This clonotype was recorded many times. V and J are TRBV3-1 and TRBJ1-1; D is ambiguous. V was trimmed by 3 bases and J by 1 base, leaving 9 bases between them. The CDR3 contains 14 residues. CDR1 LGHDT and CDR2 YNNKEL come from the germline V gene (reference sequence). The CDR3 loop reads CASSHHVQNTEAFF. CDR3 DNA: TGTGCCAGCAGCCACCACGTCCAGAACACTGAAGCTTTCTTT. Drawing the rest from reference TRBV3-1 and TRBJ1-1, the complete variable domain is DTAVSQTPKYLVTQMGNDKSIKCEQNLGHDTMYWYKQDSKKFLKIMFSYNNKELIINETVPNRFSPKSPDKAHLNLHINSLELGDSAVYFCASSHHVQNTEAFFGQGTRLTVV.

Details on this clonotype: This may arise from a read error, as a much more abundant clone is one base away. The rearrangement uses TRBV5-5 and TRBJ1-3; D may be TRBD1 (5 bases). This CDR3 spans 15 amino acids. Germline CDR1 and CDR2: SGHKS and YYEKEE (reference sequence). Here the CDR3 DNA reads TGTGCCAGCAGCTTGGTGGGGACTTCTGGAAACTCCATATATTTT. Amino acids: CASSLVGTSGNSIYF.

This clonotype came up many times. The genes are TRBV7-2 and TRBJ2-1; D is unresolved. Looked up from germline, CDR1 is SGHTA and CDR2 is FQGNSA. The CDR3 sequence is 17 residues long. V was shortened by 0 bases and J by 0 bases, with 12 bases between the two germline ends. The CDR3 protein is CASSLALGLVSYNEQFF. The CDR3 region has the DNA TGTGCCAGCAGCTTAGCGCTAGGGTTAGTCTCCTACAATGAGCAGTTCTTC.

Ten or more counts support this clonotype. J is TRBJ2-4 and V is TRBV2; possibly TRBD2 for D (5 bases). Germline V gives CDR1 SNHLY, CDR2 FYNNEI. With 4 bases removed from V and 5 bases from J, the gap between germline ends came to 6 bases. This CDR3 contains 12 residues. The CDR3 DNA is TGTGCCAGCAGTGTCGGGGAAAACATTCAGTACTTC. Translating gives CASSVGENIQYF.

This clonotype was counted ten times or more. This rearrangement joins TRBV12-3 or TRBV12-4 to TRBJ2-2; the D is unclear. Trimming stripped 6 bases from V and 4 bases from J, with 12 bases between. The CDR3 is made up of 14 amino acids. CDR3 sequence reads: CASSPMTRTGELFF. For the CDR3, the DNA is TGTGCCAGCAGCCCAATGACACGCACCGGGGAGCTGTTTTTT.

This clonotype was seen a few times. CDR3: CATGTSGGNEQFF. The CDR3 region has the DNA TGTGCCACCGGGACTAGCGGAGGGAATGAGCAGTTCTTC. The chain recombines TRBV10-3 with TRBJ2-1; 11 nucleotides line up with TRBD2. With V trimmed by 10 bases and J by 7 bases, 6 bases remained unmatched. The length of the CDR3 is 13 residues. Germline V CDR1 and CDR2: ENHRY, SYGVKD.

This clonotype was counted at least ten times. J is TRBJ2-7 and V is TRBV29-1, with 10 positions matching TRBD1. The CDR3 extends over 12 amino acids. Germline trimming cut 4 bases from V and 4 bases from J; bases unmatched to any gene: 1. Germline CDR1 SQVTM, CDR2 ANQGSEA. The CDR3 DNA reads TGCAGCGTTGCGGACAGGGGGTACGAGCAGTACTTC. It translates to CSVADRGYEQYF.

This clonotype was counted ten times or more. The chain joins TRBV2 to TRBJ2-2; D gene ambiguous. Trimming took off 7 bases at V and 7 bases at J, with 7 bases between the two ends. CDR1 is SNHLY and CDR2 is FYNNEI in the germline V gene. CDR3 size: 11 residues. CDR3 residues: CASMENGELFF. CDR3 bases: TGTGCCAGCATGGAGAACGGGGAGCTGTTTTTT.

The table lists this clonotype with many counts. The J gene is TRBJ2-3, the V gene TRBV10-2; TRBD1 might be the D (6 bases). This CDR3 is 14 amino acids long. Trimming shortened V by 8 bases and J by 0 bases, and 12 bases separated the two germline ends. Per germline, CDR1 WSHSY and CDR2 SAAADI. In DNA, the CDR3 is TGCGCCAGCGAAAGGGGGAGTAGCACAGATACGCAGTATTTT. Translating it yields CASERGSSTDTQYF.

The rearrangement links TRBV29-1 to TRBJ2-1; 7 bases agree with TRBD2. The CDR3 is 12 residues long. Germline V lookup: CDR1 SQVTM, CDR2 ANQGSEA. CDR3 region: CSSGSPDNEQFF. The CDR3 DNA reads TGCAGTAGCGGGTCACCTGACAATGAGCAGTTCTTC.

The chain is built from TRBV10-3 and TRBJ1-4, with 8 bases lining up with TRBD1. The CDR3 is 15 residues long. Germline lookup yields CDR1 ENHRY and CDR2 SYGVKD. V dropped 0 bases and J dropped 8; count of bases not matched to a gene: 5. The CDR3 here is CAISESGGQGEKLFF. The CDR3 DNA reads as TGTGCCATCAGTGAGTCGGGAGGACAGGGAGAAAAACTGTTTTTT.

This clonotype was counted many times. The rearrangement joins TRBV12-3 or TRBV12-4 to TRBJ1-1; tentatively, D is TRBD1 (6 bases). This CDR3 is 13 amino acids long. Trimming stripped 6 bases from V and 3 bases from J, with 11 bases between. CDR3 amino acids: CASSPTGYTEAFF. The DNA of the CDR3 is TGTGCCAGCAGCCCTACAGGGTACACTGAAGCTTTCTTT.

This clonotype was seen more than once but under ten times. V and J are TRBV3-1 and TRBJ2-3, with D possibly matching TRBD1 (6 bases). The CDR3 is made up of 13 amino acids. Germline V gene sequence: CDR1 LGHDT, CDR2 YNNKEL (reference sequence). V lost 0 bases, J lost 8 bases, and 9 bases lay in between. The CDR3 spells CASSQDQGTTQYF. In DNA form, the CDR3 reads TGTGCCAGCAGCCAAGATCAGGGGACTACGCAGTATTTT.